A selection of T cell receptor beta chains follows, all from one sample in a study of blood T cells in healthy people across ages. TCRdb re-called the 5' RACE reads with MiXCR, one entry per CDR3 protein. The sample has 800,000 to 950,000 distinct CDR3 sequences, 25% to 35% seen once; the top ten hold 10%. These same data were also listed under a study on T cells of mothers and their children.

Input material: blood. The origin of the receptors is a middle-aged woman in good health. CDR3s include the opening cysteine and the closing phenylalanine or tryptophan. D genes are given only for firm matches. Not every row has a clone size; where given, it reads once, few, many or a size class.

V gene: TRBV20-1
D gene: -
clone size: few
J gene: TRBJ2-1
CDR3 DNA: TGCAGTGCAGGAAGGGTGAAAGAGACCCAGTTCTTC
CDR3 protein: CSAGRVKETQFF

V gene: TRBV6-5
D gene: -
clone size: few
J gene: TRBJ2-3
CDR3 DNA: TGTGCCAGCAGAAAAACGGGGACAGATACGCAGTATTTT
CDR3 protein: CASRKTGTDTQYF

V gene: TRBV3-1
D gene: TRBD1
clone size: few
J gene: TRBJ1-2
CDR3 DNA: TGTGCCAGCAGCCCCTGGACAGGGGATACAAGTGGCTACACCTTC
CDR3 protein: CASSPWTGDTSGYTF

V gene: TRBV20-1
D gene: -
clone size: -
J gene: TRBJ2-1
CDR3 DNA: TGCAGTGCTCGCCAGGGGAATGAGCAGTTCTTC
CDR3 protein: CSARQGNEQFF

V gene: TRBV10-3
D gene: TRBD2
clone size: -
J gene: TRBJ2-1
CDR3 DNA: TGTGCCATCAGTGAGTCAGGGACTAGCGGGGGACTCGAGCAGTTCTTC
CDR3 protein: CAISESGTSGGLEQFF

V gene: TRBV7-9
D gene: TRBD2
clone size: many
J gene: TRBJ2-5
CDR3 DNA: TGTGCCAGCAGCTTAGCGTTCGTAGGGACTAAAGAGACCCAGTACTTC
CDR3 protein: CASSLAFVGTKETQYF

V gene: TRBV4-1
D gene: -
clone size: -
J gene: TRBJ1-4
CDR3 DNA: TGCGCCAGCAGCCAAGACAGGGCCCTTGGGGAAAAACTGTTTTTT
CDR3 protein: CASSQDRALGEKLFF

V gene: TRBV21-1
D gene: -
clone size: -
J gene: TRBJ1-1
CDR3 DNA: TGTGCCAGCAGCAAAATTTGGAGCTCACTTTTGGCTTTCTTT
CDR3 protein: CASSKIWSSLLAFF

V gene: TRBV28
D gene: -
clone size: -
J gene: TRBJ1-2
CDR3 DNA: TGTGCCAACAGGTCCCCAGGGTTAGGCTACACCTTC
CDR3 protein: CANRSPGLGYTF

V gene: TRBV9
D gene: -
clone size: few
J gene: TRBJ2-3
CDR3 DNA: TGTGCCAGCAGCGTAACCCGATGGGATGCGCAGTATTTT
CDR3 protein: CASSVTRWDAQYF

V gene: TRBV28
D gene: TRBD2
clone size: -
J gene: TRBJ2-2
CDR3 DNA: TGTGCCAGCAGCCGGACTAGCGGGGGCGAGAACACCGGGGAGCTGTTTTTT
CDR3 protein: CASSRTSGGENTGELFF

V gene: TRBV18
D gene: TRBD2
clone size: -
J gene: TRBJ2-1
CDR3 DNA: TGTGCCAGCCACAAGGGGACTAGTTCTTACAATGAGCAGTTCTTC
CDR3 protein: CASHKGTSSYNEQFF

V gene: TRBV5-1
D gene: -
clone size: few
J gene: TRBJ1-1
CDR3 DNA: TGCGCCAGCAGCACCCAGTCGAACACTGAAGCTTTCTTT
CDR3 protein: CASSTQSNTEAFF

V gene: TRBV15
D gene: -
clone size: many
J gene: TRBJ2-7
CDR3 DNA: TGTGCCACCAGCAGAGATATCGGACCCTACGAGCAGTACTTC
CDR3 protein: CATSRDIGPYEQYF

V gene: TRBV29-1
D gene: -
clone size: -
J gene: TRBJ2-2
CDR3 DNA: TGCAGCGTTGACTCGATCAGGGTGAACACCGGGGAGCTGTTTTTT
CDR3 protein: CSVDSIRVNTGELFF

V gene: TRBV5-1
D gene: -
clone size: many
J gene: TRBJ2-7
CDR3 DNA: TGCGCCAGCAGCTCTGAGGGGGGTGTCGCTACCTACGAGCAGTACTTC
CDR3 protein: CASSSEGGVATYEQYF

V gene: TRBV7-2
D gene: TRBD2
clone size: many
J gene: TRBJ2-5
CDR3 DNA: TGTGCCAGCAGCCTACTAGCGGGGGGGCAAGAGACCCAGTACTTC
CDR3 protein: CASSLLAGGQETQYF

V gene: TRBV7-6
D gene: TRBD1
clone size: -
J gene: TRBJ1-1
CDR3 DNA: TGTGCCAGCAGCGTAAAACAGGGGGACACTGAAGCTTTCTTT
CDR3 protein: CASSVKQGDTEAFF

V gene: TRBV6-5
D gene: -
clone size: -
J gene: TRBJ2-1
CDR3 DNA: TGTACCAGCAGGAGGGGGGCCTTGGCTGAGACCCAGTTCTTC
CDR3 protein: CTSRRGALAETQFF

V gene: TRBV5-1
D gene: TRBD1
clone size: few
J gene: TRBJ1-2
CDR3 DNA: TGCGCCAGCAGCTCGGACCCCGGGACAGCTTATGGCTACACCTTC
CDR3 protein: CASSSDPGTAYGYTF

V gene: TRBV3-1
D gene: -
clone size: -
J gene: TRBJ1-4
CDR3 DNA: TGTGCCAGCAGCCAAGATTCAGAGGTCGCGACAGCAACTAATGAAAAACTGTTTTTT
CDR3 protein: CASSQDSEVATATNEKLFF

V gene: TRBV2
D gene: TRBD1
clone size: -
J gene: TRBJ1-2
CDR3 DNA: TGTGCCAGCAGAGCCCTCGGGACAGCCTATGGCTACACCTTC
CDR3 protein: CASRALGTAYGYTF

V gene: TRBV4-3
D gene: TRBD2
clone size: many
J gene: TRBJ2-1
CDR3 DNA: TGCGCCAGCAGCCAAGGGACTAGCGGGGACAATGAGCAGTTCTTC
CDR3 protein: CASSQGTSGDNEQFF

V gene: TRBV28
D gene: -
clone size: -
J gene: TRBJ2-1
CDR3 DNA: TGTGCCACCTCCGGGAGAACGGGTGGTGAGCAGTTCTTC
CDR3 protein: CATSGRTGGEQFF

V gene: TRBV19
D gene: -
clone size: -
J gene: TRBJ2-1
CDR3 DNA: TGTACCAGTAGTATATGGGGGAATGAGCAGTTCTTC
CDR3 protein: CTSSIWGNEQFF

V gene: TRBV7-9
D gene: -
clone size: many
J gene: TRBJ2-7
CDR3 DNA: TGTGCCAGCAGCTTGGGAAGGGAGCAGTACTTC
CDR3 protein: CASSLGREQYF

V gene: TRBV6-2/TRBV6-3
D gene: -
clone size: -
J gene: TRBJ2-2
CDR3 DNA: TGTGCCAGCGGAATTGACAGGCCGAACACCGGGGAGCTGTTTTTT
CDR3 protein: CASGIDRPNTGELFF

V gene: TRBV28
D gene: -
clone size: -
J gene: TRBJ2-1
CDR3 DNA: TGTGCCAGCAGTTTGAGGGGGGAGGATGAGCAGTTCTTC
CDR3 protein: CASSLRGEDEQFF